This is a list of T cell receptor beta chains from one sample in a study of cytomegalovirus exposure and HLA in healthy donors. Method: immunoSEQ multiplex PCR; TCRdb's copy keeps in-frame clones and lacks some. The sample yields some 100,000 clones, about three quarters seen once. The sample consisted of PBMCs. These TCRs come from a woman between 35 and 50 years old in good health and CMV-seropositive. CDR3s include the opening cysteine and the closing phenylalanine or tryptophan. The D gene is left open where the match is weak. Clone size is not always given. Where it is, it says once, few, many or a class for expanded clones.

D: .; size: .; V: TRBV28; J: TRBJ1-5; CDR3: CASGSAFQPQHF; DNA: TGTGCCAGCGGTAGCGCTTTCCAGCCCCAGCATTTT
D: .; size: .; V: TRBV10-1; J: TRBJ1-1; CDR3: CASSERVGNTEAFF; DNA: TGCGCCAGCAGTGAGCGGGTCGGGAACACTGAAGCTTTCTTT
D: .; size: .; V: TRBV10-1; J: TRBJ1-1; CDR3: CASRASGNTEAFF; DNA: TGCGCCAGCCGAGCGTCCGGGAACACTGAAGCTTTCTTT
D: TRBD1; size: once; V: TRBV2; J: TRBJ1-5; CDR3: CASSASRTGYQPQHF; DNA: TGTGCCAGCAGTGCTTCTAGGACAGGGTACCAGCCCCAGCATTTT
D: .; size: once; V: TRBV6-5; J: TRBJ1-1; CDR3: CASRLGPLNTEAFF; DNA: TGTGCCAGCCGGTTGGGGCCTTTGAACACTGAAGCTTTCTTT
D: TRBD1; size: .; V: TRBV19; J: TRBJ2-2; CDR3: CASTSTGGNTGELFF; DNA: TGTGCCAGTACCTCTACAGGGGGGAACACCGGGGAGCTGTTTTTT
D: .; size: .; V: TRBV30; J: TRBJ1-5; CDR3: CAWSVREAYSNQPQHF; DNA: TGTGCCTGGAGTGTCAGAGAGGCTTATAGCAATCAGCCCCAGCATTTT
D: TRBD1; size: .; V: TRBV12-5; J: TRBJ2-1; CDR3: CASGNLQGAYNEQFF; DNA: TGTGCTAGTGGCAACCTACAGGGGGCCTACAATGAGCAGTTCTTC
D: .; size: .; V: TRBV6-5; J: TRBJ2-7; CDR3: CASSYSPMGAGYEQYF; DNA: TGTGCCAGCAGTTACTCCCCCATGGGGGCGGGCTACGAGCAGTACTTC
D: .; size: .; V: TRBV18; J: TRBJ1-4; CDR3: CASSASPDGGAKKLFF; DNA: TGTGCCAGCTCAGCAAGCCCGGATGGGGGCGCGAAAAAACTGTTTTTT
D: .; size: .; V: TRBV19; J: TRBJ1-1; CDR3: CASSPHSRQRNTEAFF; DNA: TGTGCCAGTAGCCCACATTCGCGACAGAGGAACACTGAAGCTTTCTTT
D: .; size: .; V: TRBV2; J: TRBJ1-6; CDR3: CASNNRPGYSPLHF; DNA: TGTGCCAGCAATAATCGACCGGGTTATTCACCCCTCCACTTT
D: .; size: .; V: TRBV14; J: TRBJ2-7; CDR3: CASSQVASGYEQYF; DNA: TGTGCCAGCAGCCAAGTCGCCAGCGGCTACGAGCAGTACTTC
D: .; size: .; V: TRBV7-9; J: TRBJ1-2; CDR3: CASSQSEGNTF; DNA: TGTGCCAGCAGCCAATCGGAGGGAAACACCTTC
D: TRBD2; size: few; V: TRBV30; J: TRBJ2-7; CDR3: CAWSGGLAGVGEQYF; DNA: TGTGCCTGGAGTGGAGGACTAGCGGGGGTCGGCGAGCAGTACTTC
D: TRBD1; size: .; V: TRBV10-1; J: TRBJ1-2; CDR3: CASSPGGNYGYTF; DNA: TGCGCCAGCTCCCCAGGGGGGAACTATGGCTACACCTTC
D: .; size: .; V: TRBV19; J: TRBJ2-3; CDR3: CASSIRRGGTDTQYF; DNA: TGTGCCAGTAGTATTCGCAGGGGCGGAACAGATACGCAGTATTTT
D: TRBD1; size: .; V: TRBV19; J: TRBJ1-5; CDR3: CASSMGQGLGQPQHF; DNA: TGTGCCAGTAGTATGGGACAGGGGTTGGGTCAGCCCCAGCATTTT
D: .; size: .; V: TRBV27; J: TRBJ2-5; CDR3: CASSLSPNREETQYF; DNA: TGTGCCAGCAGTTTATCGCCAAACAGGGAAGAGACCCAGTACTTC
D: TRBD2; size: few; V: TRBV5-4; J: TRBJ2-7; CDR3: CASSLGSGGPYEQYF; DNA: TGTGCCAGCAGCTTGGGTAGCGGGGGGCCCTACGAGCAGTACTTC
D: .; size: .; V: TRBV5-6; J: TRBJ1-2; CDR3: CASSLRDYGYTF; DNA: TGTGCCAGCAGCTTGCGGGACTATGGCTACACCTTC